The 8 T cell receptor beta chains below come from one sample, sequenced in a study of CD8 T cells in ankylosing spondylitis. The study's findings and limits: About 8 highly homologous variants made up a TCR beta motif that seemed to typify ankylosing spondylitis blood.

Their antigen targets remain unknown. TCRdb re-analysed the 5' RACE reads in MiXCR, keeping a single row per CDR3 protein. The profile covers about 400,000 distinct CDR3 sequences, with 20% to 25% appearing a single time and about 16% taken by the ten largest. The specimen was blood, either unsorted or a sorted T cell fraction (not recorded which). These receptors came from a male donor with ankylosing spondylitis.

This rearrangement joins TRBV14 to TRBJ2-7; D perhaps matches TRBD1 (5 bases). This CDR3 is built from 16 residues. The germline gives CDR1 SGHDN, CDR2 FVKESK. V was shortened by 1 base and J by 3 bases, with 16 bases between the two germline ends. The CDR3 protein is CASSQGGWTPRYEQYF. CDR3 coding DNA: TGTGCCAGCAGCCAAGGGGGCTGGACGCCCCGCTACGAGCAGTACTTC.

This clonotype was recorded at least ten times. The rearrangement uses TRBV12-3 or TRBV12-4 and TRBJ2-5; 8 bases match TRBD2. The CDR3 covers 14 residues. V was clipped by 7 bases and J by 3 bases; unmatched bases: 7. The CDR3 loop reads CASTLAGLEETQYF. The CDR3 nucleotides read TGTGCCAGCACCTTAGCGGGATTGGAAGAGACCCAGTACTTC.

In its sample, this clonotype was seen a few times. The rearrangement uses TRBV7-2 and TRBJ1-1; no reliable D call. CDR3 size: 14 residues. Trimming stripped 3 bases from V and 7 bases from J, with 15 bases between. Germline assignment: CDR1 SGHTA and CDR2 FQGNSA. The CDR3 is CASSLDPSLHEAFF. The CDR3 DNA sequence: TGTGCCAGCAGCTTGGACCCCAGCCTACATGAAGCTTTCTTT. Supplemented by reference TRBV7-2 and TRBJ1-1, the full variable domain reads GAGVSQSPSNKVTEKGKDVELRCDPISGHTALYWYRQSLGQGLEFLIYFQGNSAPDKSGLPSDRFSAERTGGSVSTLTIQRTQQEDSAVYLCASSLDPSLHEAFFGQGTRLTVV.

This clonotype was seen more than once but under ten times. CDR3 protein: CASRRTGNTIYF. For the CDR3, the DNA is TGTGCCAGCAGGAGGACAGGAAACACCATATATTTT. This rearrangement joins TRBV2 to TRBJ1-3, with D possibly being TRBD1 (5 bases). Germline V gives CDR1 SNHLY, CDR2 FYNNEI. V was shortened by 6 bases and J by 4 bases, with 7 bases between the two germline ends. This CDR3 comprises 12 residues.

The rearrangement links TRBV6-2 or TRBV6-3 to TRBJ2-2, with TRBD2 matching over 7 bases. V was pared by 7 bases and J by 1 base, with 3 bases of the junction left unmatched. The CDR3 has 14 residues. The germline V gene encodes CDR1 MNHEY and CDR2 SVGEGT. CDR3 residues: CASNERGNTGELFF. The DNA of the CDR3 is TGTGCCAGCAACGAGCGGGGGAACACCGGGGAGCTGTTTTTT.

The chain carries TRBV20-1 and TRBJ2-3; 9 bases line up with TRBD2. This CDR3 has 13 amino acids. Looked up from germline, CDR1 is DFQATT and CDR2 is SNEGSKA (reference sequence). Trimming at V came to 6 bases and at J to 6 bases, leaving 7 bases not matched to a gene. CDR3 protein: CSAGSGSGDTQYF. CDR3 coding DNA: TGCAGTGCAGGTAGCGGGAGCGGGGATACGCAGTATTTT.

This clonotype was observed a single time. DNA for the CDR3: TGTGCCAGCAGCTTAAGGGGGACAGGGCACACTGAAGCTTTCTTT. Translated, it gives CASSLRGTGHTEAFF. This sequence joins TRBV11-2 and TRBJ1-1; the match to TRBD1 covers 9 bases. The germline V gene encodes CDR1 SGHAT and CDR2 FQNNGV. CDR3 length: 15 amino acids. Trimming removed 2 bases from V and 3 bases from J; junction bases left unmatched: 4.

The genes are TRBV5-4 and TRBJ2-5; TRBD1 matches 7 bases. This CDR3 region has 14 residues. V shed 4 bases and J 2 bases; nucleotides not matched to a gene: 5. Per germline, CDR1 SGHNT and CDR2 YYREEE (reference sequence). In DNA, the CDR3 is TGTGCCAGCAGCAGACAGGGTTGGCAAGAGACCCAGTACTTC. Amino acids: CASSRQGWQETQYF.